This T cell receptor beta chain derives from a study of OX40 agonist ivuxolimab in advanced cancers. Findings and caveats of the study: The antigen specificity of the peripheral T cells (those that were expanded) was not determined.

Using immunoSEQ multiplex PCR, the repertoire was profiled, and TCRdb retains in-frame clones only, with some absent. Of approximately 80,000 clones listed, approximately 89% were seen once; the top ten hold 0.15% to 0.2%. From germline, CDR1 is SGDLS and CDR2 YYNGEE. CDR3 length: 16 residues. Trimming cost V 3 bases and J 10 bases, with 20 bases left between them. Regarding this clone: Its cognate antigen is unknown.

This specimen was CD4+ or CD8+ T cells sorted from blood, taken in a trial of the OX40 agonist ivuxolimab. The source of this sequence is an adult with an advanced solid tumor such as melanoma, head and neck, liver or kidney cancer. The gene calls are TRBV9 and TRBJ1-6; perhaps TRBD1 as D (5 bases). For the CDR3, the DNA is TGTGCCAGCAGCGCCTTTGACAGAGGACCCCTCTCACCCCTCCACTTT. Encoded protein: CASSAFDRGPLSPLHF.